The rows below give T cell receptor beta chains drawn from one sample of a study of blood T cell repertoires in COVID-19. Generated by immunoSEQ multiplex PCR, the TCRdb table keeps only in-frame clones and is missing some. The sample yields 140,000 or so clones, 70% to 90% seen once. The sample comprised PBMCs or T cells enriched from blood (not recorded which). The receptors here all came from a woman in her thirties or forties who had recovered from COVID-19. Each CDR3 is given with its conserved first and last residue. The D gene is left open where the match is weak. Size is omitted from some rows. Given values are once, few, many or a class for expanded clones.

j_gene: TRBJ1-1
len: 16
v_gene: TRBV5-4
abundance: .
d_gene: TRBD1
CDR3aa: CASSLSTGVRNTEAFF
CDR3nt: TGTGCCAGCAGCTTAAGCACAGGGGTGAGGAACACTGAAGCTTTCTTT

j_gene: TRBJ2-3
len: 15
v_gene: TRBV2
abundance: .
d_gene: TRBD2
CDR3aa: CASSAGTSGTDTQYF
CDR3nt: TGTGCCAGCAGCGCCGGGACTAGCGGGACAGATACGCAGTATTTT

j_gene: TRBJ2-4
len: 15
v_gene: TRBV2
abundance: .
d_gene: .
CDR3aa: CASSRQTGAKNIQYF
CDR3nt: TGTGCCAGCAGCAGACAGACCGGGGCCAAAAACATTCAGTACTTC

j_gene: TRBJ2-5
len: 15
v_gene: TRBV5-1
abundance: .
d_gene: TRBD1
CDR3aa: CASSVGTGLGETQYF
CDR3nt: TGCGCCAGCAGTGTGGGGACAGGGTTGGGAGAGACCCAGTACTTC

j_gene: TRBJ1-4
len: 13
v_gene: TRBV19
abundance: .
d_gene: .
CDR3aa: CASTNSGDEKLFF
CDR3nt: TGTGCCAGTACAAATTCGGGGGATGAAAAACTGTTTTTT

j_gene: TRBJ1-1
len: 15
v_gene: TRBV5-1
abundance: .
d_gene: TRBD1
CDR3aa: CASSTRDRANTEAFF
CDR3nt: TGCGCCAGCAGCACCCGGGACAGAGCGAACACTGAAGCTTTCTTT

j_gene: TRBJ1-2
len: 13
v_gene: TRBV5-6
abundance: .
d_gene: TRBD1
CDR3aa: CASSSPQGEGYTF
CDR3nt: TGTGCCAGCAGCTCTCCTCAGGGGGAGGGCTACACCTTC

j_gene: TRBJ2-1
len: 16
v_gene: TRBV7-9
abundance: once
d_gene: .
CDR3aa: CASSSPGQTTYNEQFF
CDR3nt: TGTGCCAGCAGCTCCCCGGGACAAACGACGTACAATGAGCAGTTCTTC

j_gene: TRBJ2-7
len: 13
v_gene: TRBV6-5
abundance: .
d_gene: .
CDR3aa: CASSSPRSYEQYF
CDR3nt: TGTGCCAGCAGTTCCCCCAGGTCCTACGAGCAGTACTTC

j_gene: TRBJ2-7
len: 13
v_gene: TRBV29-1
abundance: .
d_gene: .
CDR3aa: CSVATGTGYEQYF
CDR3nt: TGCAGCGTGGCGACAGGCACAGGATACGAGCAGTACTTC

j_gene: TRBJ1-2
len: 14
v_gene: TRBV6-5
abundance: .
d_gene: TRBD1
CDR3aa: CDPDRGGSNYGYTF
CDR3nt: TGTGACCCGGACAGGGGAGGCTCTAACTATGGCTACACCTTC

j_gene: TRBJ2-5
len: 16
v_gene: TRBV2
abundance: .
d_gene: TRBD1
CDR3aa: CASSENRGIAQETQYF
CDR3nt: TGTGCCAGCAGTGAGAACAGGGGGATTGCCCAAGAGACCCAGTACTTC

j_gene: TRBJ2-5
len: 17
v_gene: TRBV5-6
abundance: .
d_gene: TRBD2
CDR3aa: CASSLGGLAGVPETQYF
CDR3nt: TGTGCCAGCAGTCTAGGTGGACTAGCGGGAGTTCCAGAGACCCAGTACTTC

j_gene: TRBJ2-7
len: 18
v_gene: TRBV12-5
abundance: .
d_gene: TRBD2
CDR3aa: CASGLVPPPGGPSYEQYF
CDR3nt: TGTGCTAGTGGTTTGGTACCTCCCCCGGGGGGACCTTCCTACGAGCAGTACTTC

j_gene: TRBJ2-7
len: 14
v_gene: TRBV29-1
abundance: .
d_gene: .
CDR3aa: CSVDLRLTTYEQYF
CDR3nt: TGCAGCGTTGACCTGCGGCTTACGACCTACGAGCAGTACTTC

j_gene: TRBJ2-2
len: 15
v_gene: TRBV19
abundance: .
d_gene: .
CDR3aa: CASSIEGHTTGELFF
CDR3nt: TGTGCCAGTAGTATAGAGGGACACACCACCGGGGAGCTGTTTTTT

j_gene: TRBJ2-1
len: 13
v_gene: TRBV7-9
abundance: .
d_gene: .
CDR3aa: CASSLSPYNEQFF
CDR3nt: TGTGCCAGCAGCTTGAGTCCATACAATGAGCAGTTCTTC

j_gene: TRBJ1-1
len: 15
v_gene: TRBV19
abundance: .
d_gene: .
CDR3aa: CASSTGTLPNTEAFF
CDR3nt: TGTGCCAGTAGTACTGGGACTCTACCGAACACTGAAGCTTTCTTT

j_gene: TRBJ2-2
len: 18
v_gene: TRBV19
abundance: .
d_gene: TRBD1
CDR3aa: CASSSPGQGARRTGELFF
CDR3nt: TGTGCCAGTAGTTCTCCGGGACAGGGGGCGCGTCGCACCGGGGAGCTGTTTTTT

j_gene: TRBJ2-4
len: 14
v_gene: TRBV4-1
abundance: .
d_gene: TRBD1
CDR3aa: CASSQAGGKNIQYF
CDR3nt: TGCGCCAGCAGCCAAGCAGGGGGTAAAAACATTCAGTACTTC

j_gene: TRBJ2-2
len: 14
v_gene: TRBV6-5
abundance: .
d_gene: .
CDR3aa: CASKEPRATGELFF
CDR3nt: TGTGCCAGCAAAGAACCCAGGGCGACCGGGGAGCTGTTTTTT

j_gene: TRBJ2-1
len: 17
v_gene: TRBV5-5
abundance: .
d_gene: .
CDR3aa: CASSSLSGGRGFNEQFF
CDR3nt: TGTGCCAGCAGCTCCCTATCGGGCGGAAGAGGGTTTAATGAGCAGTTCTTC

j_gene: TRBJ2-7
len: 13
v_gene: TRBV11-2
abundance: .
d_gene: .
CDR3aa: CASTALSGYEQYF
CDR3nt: TGTGCCAGCACGGCCCTGTCGGGCTACGAGCAGTACTTC

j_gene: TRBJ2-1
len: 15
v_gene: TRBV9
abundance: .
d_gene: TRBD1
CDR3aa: CASSGGQGGFNEQFF
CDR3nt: TGTGCCAGCAGCGGAGGACAGGGGGGTTTCAATGAGCAGTTCTTC